This T cell receptor beta chain came from a study of cytomegalovirus exposure and HLA in healthy donors. Overall study findings and caveats: The investigators catalogued some 160 TCR beta chains as cytomegalovirus-associated. Whilst most TCR sequences proved rare, a subset of public TCRs occurred across many donors.

The method was immunoSEQ multiplex PCR; TCRdb's version includes in-frame clones alone and lacks a portion of them. The table shows 200,000 or so clones, with over 65% occurring only once. There are 12 residues in the CDR3. CDR1 SQVTM and CDR2 ANQGSEA come from the germline V gene. Trimming took 1 base from V and 9 from J, leaving 10 bases between them. The validation cohort, a group of 100 to 150 subjects, included the donors and was separate from the approximately 670-subject first cohort. Concerning this clone: What it binds is unknown.

The sequencing sample was made of PBMCs. The clonotype comes from a young woman in good health and CMV-seronegative. V is TRBV29-1 and J is TRBJ2-1; D unresolved. The CDR3 coding sequence is TGCAGCGTTGAAGTTCTGGACCGTGAGCAGTTCTTC. It yields the protein CSVEVLDREQFF.